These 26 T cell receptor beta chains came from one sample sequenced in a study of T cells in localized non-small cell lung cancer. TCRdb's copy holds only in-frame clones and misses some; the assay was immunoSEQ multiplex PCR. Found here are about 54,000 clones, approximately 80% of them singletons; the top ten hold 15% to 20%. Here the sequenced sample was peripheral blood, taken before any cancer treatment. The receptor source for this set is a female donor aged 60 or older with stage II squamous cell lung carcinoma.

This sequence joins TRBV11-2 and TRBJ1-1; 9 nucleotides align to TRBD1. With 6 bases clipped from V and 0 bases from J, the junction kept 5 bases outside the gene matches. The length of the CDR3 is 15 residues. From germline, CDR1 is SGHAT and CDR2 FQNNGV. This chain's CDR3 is CASRQGAGMNTEAFF. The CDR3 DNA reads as TGTGCCAGCAGACAGGGGGCAGGGATGAACACTGAAGCTTTCTTT.

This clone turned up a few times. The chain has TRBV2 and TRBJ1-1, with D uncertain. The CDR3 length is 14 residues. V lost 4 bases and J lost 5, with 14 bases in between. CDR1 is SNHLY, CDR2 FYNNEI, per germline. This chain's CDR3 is CASSAESGKTEAFF. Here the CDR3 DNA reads TGTGCCAGCAGTGCCGAATCCGGGAAGACTGAAGCTTTCTTT.

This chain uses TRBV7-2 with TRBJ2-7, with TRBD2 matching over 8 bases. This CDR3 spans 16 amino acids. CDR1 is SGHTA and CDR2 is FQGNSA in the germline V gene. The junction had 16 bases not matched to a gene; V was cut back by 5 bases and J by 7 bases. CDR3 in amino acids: CASSPRGGGYAGEQYF. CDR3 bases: TGTGCCAGCAGCCCCCGGGGGGGTGGTTATGCGGGGGAGCAGTACTTC.

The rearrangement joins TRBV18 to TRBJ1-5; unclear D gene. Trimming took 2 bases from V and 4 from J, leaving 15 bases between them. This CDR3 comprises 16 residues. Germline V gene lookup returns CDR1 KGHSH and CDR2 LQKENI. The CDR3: CASSPAGGRENQPQHF. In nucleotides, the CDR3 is TGTGCCAGCTCACCAGCCGGCGGACGGGAAAATCAGCCCCAGCATTTT.

The chain's CDR3 is CASTFTQDGNYGYTF. The CDR3, as DNA: TGTGCCAGTACCTTTACCCAGGATGGTAACTATGGCTACACCTTC. V gene TRBV19 combines with J gene TRBJ1-2; D remains unclear. There are 15 residues in the CDR3. V was trimmed by 7 bases and J by 1 base, leaving 16 bases between them. The V gene's germline CDR1 is LNHDA and CDR2 SQIVND (reference sequence).

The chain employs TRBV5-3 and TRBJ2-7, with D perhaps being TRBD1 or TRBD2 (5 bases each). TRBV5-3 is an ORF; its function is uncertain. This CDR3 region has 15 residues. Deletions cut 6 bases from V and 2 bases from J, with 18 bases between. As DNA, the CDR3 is TGTGCCAGAACCCCCACGGGGCGTCCGCCCTACGAGCAGTACTTC. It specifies CARTPTGRPPYEQYF.

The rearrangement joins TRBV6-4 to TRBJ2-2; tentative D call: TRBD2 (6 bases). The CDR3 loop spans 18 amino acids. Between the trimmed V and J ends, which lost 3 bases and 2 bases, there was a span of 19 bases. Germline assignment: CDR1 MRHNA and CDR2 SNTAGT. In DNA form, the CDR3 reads TGTGCCAGCAGTGAAAACCCTCTAGCGCCTCCTAACACCGGGGAGCTGTTTTTT. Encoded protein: CASSENPLAPPNTGELFF.

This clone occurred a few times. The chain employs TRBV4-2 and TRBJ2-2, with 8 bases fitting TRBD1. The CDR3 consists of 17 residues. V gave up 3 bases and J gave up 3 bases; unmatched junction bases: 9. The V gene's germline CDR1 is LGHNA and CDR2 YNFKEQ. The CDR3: CASSHAQGAQDTGELFF. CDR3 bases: TGTGCCAGCAGCCATGCTCAGGGGGCGCAGGACACCGGGGAGCTGTTTTTT.

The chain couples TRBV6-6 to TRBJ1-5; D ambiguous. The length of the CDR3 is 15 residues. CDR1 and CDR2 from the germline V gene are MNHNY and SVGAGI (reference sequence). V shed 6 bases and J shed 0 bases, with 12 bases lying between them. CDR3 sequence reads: CASSLDSLSNQPQHF. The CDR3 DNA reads TGTGCCAGCAGCCTCGATTCACTTAGCAATCAGCCCCAGCATTTT.

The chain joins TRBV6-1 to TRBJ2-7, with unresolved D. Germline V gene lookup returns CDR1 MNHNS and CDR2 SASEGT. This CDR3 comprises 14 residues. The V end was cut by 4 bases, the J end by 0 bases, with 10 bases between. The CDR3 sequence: CASSASYSSYEQYF. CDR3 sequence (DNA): TGTGCCAGCAGTGCCTCTTATAGCTCCTACGAGCAGTACTTC.

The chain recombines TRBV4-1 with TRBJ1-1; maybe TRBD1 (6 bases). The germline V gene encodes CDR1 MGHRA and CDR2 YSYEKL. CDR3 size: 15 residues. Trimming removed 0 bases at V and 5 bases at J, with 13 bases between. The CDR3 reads CASSQEGGGRTEAFF. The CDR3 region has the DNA TGCGCCAGCAGCCAAGAAGGGGGGGGAAGGACTGAAGCTTTCTTT.

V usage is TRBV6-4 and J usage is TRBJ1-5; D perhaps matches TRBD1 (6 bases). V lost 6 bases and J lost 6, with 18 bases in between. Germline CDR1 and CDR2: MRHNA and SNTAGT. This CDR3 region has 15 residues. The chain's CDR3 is CASSLTGGGSQPQHF. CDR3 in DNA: TGTGCCAGCAGCCTCACCGGAGGGGGGAGTCAGCCCCAGCATTTT.

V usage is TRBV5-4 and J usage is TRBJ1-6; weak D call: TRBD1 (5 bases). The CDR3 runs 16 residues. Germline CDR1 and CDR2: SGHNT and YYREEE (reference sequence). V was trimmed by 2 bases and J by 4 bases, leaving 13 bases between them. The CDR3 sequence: CASSLAGKTYNSPLHF. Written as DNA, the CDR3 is TGTGCCAGCAGCTTAGCAGGGAAGACTTATAATTCACCCCTCCACTTT.

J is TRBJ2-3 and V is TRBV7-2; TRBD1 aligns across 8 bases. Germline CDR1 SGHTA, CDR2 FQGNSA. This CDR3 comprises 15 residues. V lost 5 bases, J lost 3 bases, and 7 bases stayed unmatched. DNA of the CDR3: TGTGCCAGCAGCCGCCGACAGGGGCGTACAGATACGCAGTATTTT. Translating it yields CASSRRQGRTDTQYF.

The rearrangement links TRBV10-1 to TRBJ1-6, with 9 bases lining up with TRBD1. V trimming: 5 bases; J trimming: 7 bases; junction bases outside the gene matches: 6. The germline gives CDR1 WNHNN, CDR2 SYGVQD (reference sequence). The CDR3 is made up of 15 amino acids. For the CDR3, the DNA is TGCGCCAGCAGTCAGGACAGGGGAAGGAATTCACCCCTCCACTTT. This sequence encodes CASSQDRGRNSPLHF.

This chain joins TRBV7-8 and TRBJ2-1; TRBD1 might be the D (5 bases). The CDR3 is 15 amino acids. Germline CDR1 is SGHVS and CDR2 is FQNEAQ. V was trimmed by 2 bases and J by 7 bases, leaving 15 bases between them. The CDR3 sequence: CASSLRGLSFNEQFF. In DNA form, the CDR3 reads TGTGCCAGCAGCTTAAGGGGTCTGTCGTTTAATGAGCAGTTCTTC.

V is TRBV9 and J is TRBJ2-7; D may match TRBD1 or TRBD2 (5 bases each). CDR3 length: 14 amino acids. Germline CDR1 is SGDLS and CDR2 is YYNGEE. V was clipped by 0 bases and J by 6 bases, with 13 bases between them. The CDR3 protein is CASSVASGDLEQYF. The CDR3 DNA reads TGTGCCAGCAGCGTAGCTTCCGGGGACCTCGAGCAGTACTTC.

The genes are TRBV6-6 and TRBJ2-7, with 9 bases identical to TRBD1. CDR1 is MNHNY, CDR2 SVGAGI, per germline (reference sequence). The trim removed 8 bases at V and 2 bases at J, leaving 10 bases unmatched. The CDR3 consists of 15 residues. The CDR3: CASSTSGQGTYEQYF. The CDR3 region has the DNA TGTGCCAGCTCCACTTCCGGACAGGGGACCTACGAGCAGTACTTC.

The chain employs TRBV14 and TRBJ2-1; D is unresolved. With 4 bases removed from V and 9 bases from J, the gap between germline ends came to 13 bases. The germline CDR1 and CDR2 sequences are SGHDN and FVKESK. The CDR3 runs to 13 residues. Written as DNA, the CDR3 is TGTGCCAGCAGCCTCCTAGGCTTTGTTGAGCAGTTCTTC. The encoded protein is CASSLLGFVEQFF.

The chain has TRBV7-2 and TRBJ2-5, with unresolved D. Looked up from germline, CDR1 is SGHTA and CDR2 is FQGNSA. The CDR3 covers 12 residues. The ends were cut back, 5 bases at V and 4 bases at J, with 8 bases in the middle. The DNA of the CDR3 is TGTGCCAGCAGCCCCACCCTAGAGACCCAGTACTTC. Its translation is CASSPTLETQYF.

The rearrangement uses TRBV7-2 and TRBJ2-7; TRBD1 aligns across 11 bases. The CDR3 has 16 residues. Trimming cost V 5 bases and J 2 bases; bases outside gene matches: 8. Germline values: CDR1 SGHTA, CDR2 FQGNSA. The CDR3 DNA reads TGTGCCAGCAGCACAACCGGGACAGGGGGTGCCTACGAGCAGTACTTC. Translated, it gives CASSTTGTGGAYEQYF.

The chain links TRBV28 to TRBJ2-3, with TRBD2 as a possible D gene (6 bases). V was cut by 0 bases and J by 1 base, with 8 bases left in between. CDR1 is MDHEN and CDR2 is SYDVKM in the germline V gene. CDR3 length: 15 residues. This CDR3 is CASSLWGTGTDTQYF. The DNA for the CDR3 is TGTGCCAGCAGTTTATGGGGGACTGGCACAGATACGCAGTATTTT. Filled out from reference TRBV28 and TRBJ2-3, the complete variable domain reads DVKVTQSSRYLVKRTGEKVFLECVQDMDHENMFWYRQDPGLGLRLIYFSYDVKMKEKGDIPEGYSVSREKKERFSLILESASTNQTSMYLCASSLWGTGTDTQYFGPGTRLTVL.

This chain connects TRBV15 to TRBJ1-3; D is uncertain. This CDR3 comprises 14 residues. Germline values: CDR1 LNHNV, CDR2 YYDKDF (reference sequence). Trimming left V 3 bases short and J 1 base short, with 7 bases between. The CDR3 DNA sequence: TGTGCCACCAGCAGGAAAGTTTCTGGAAACACCATATATTTT. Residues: CATSRKVSGNTIYF.

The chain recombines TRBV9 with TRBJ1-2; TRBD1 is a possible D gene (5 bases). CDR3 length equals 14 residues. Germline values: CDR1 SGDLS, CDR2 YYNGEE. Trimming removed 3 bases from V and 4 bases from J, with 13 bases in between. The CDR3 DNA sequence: TGTGCCAGCAGCGCCGCCCCCGGGACCTATGGCTACACCTTC. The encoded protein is CASSAAPGTYGYTF.

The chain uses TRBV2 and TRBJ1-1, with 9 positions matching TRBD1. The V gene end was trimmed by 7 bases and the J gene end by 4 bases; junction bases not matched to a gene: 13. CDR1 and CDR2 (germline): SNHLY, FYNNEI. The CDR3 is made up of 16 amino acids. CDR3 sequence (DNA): TGTGCCAGCATTTTACAGGGGGCTCTGTTGGGCACTGAAGCTTTCTTT. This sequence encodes CASILQGALLGTEAFF.

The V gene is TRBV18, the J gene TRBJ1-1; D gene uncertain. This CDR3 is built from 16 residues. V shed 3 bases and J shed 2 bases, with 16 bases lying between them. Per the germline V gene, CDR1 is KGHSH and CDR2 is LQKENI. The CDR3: CASSPTPTFSNTEAFF. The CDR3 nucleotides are TGTGCCAGCTCACCTACCCCTACCTTTTCAAACACTGAAGCTTTCTTT. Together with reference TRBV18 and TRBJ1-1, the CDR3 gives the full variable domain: NAGVMQNPRHLVRRRGQEARLRCSPMKGHSHVYWYRQLPEEGLKFMVYLQKENIIDESGMPKERFSAEFPKEGPSILRIQQVVRGDSAAYFCASSPTPTFSNTEAFFGQGTRLTVV.